This is a list of T cell receptor beta chains from one sample in a study of T cells in Graves' hyperthyroidism and ophthalmopathy. Via MiXCR, TCRdb re-called the multiplex PCR reads, giving one row per CDR3 protein. The table has about 380,000 distinct CDR3 sequences, about 18% seen once. The sequenced sample consisted of blood. The origin of the receptors is a man aged 18 to 30 with Graves' ophthalmopathy. Both conserved end residues are part of each CDR3. The D gene is left open where the match is weak. The listing skips clone size in some rows; elsewhere it reads once, few, many or a size class.

-	TRBV7-2	TRBJ1-1	many	CASSLVRGNTEAFF	TGTGCCAGCAGCTTAGTGCGGGGGAACACTGAAGCTTTCTTT
-	TRBV7-2	TRBJ2-1	few	CASSLLGGRGEQFF	TGTGCCAGCAGCTTATTGGGGGGGCGGGGTGAGCAGTTCTTC
TRBD2	TRBV20-1	TRBJ2-1	-	CSARGGGAENEQFF	TGCAGTGCTAGAGGCGGGGGGGCAGAGAATGAGCAGTTCTTC
-	TRBV6-5	TRBJ2-5	few	CASSYQGGLGRETQYF	TGTGCCAGCAGTTACCAGGGGGGACTAGGCAGAGAGACCCAGTACTTC
TRBD2	TRBV7-8	TRBJ2-2	few	CASSSSRLASGGTEGELFF	TGTGCCAGCAGCTCGTCTCGTCTGGCTAGCGGGGGAACTGAGGGGGAGCTGTTTTTT
-	TRBV6-8	TRBJ2-3	many	CASSYYPGLRADTQYF	TGTGCCAGCAGTTACTATCCAGGGTTGAGGGCAGATACGCAGTATTTT
-	TRBV7-2	TRBJ2-3	many	CASSLNRDTQYF	TGTGCCAGCAGCTTAAACCGAGATACGCAGTATTTT
TRBD1	TRBV2	TRBJ1-1	-	CASSAWDSETFF	TGTGCCAGCAGCGCTTGGGACAGTGAAACTTTCTTT
-	TRBV6-2/TRBV6-3	TRBJ2-5	many	CASSNGVKETQYF	TGTGCCAGCAGTAATGGCGTAAAAGAGACCCAGTACTTC
-	TRBV20-1	TRBJ1-1	many	CSARDGEGKAFF	TGCAGTGCTAGAGATGGAGAAGGGAAAGCTTTCTTT
-	TRBV9	TRBJ1-2	many	CASSAERGQISSYGYTF	TGTGCCAGCAGCGCGGAAAGAGGACAGATCTCATCCTATGGCTACACCTTC
-	TRBV20-1	TRBJ2-3	many	CSRPGSGSTDTQYF	TGCAGTCGACCGGGTTCCGGGAGCACAGATACGCAGTATTTT
TRBD2	TRBV20-1	TRBJ2-5	many	CSAIPLVAGVQETQYF	TGCAGTGCTATTCCGCTGGTAGCGGGGGTCCAAGAGACCCAGTACTTC
-	TRBV20-1	TRBJ2-7	many	CSARGGGSSYEQYF	TGCAGTGCTAGAGGTGGGGGGAGCTCCTACGAGCAGTACTTC
-	TRBV6-5	TRBJ1-6	once	CASSLGRNSPLHF	TGTGCCAGCAGTTTGGGGCGCAATTCACCCCTCCACTTT
-	TRBV9	TRBJ2-5	many	CASSVAAGIQETQYF	TGTGCCAGCAGCGTAGCGGCGGGTATCCAAGAGACCCAGTACTTC
TRBD1	TRBV10-2	TRBJ1-1	many	CASRVGQGGTEAFF	TGCGCCAGCAGGGTGGGACAGGGAGGGACTGAAGCTTTCTTT
-	TRBV6-2/TRBV6-3	TRBJ1-4	-	CASRELSRENEKLFF	TGTGCCAGCAGGGAACTATCCAGGGAGAATGAAAAACTGTTTTTT